This TCR beta chain was observed in a study of CD8+ T cells in alopecia areata (dated by TCRdb to 2017 to 2018). Regarding the research as a whole: Treated patients were enrolled in an open-label pilot trial of oral tofacitinib, 5 to 10 mg twice daily, for moderate-to-severe alopecia areata. Scalp clonality was compared across normal scalp (n=4), patchy alopecia areata scalp (n=8), and alopecia totalis/universalis scalp (n=8). The study used high-throughput TCRbeta sequencing to examine T cell clonal expansion in alopecia areata, in both the C3H/HeJ mouse model and human patients. Patients on tofacitinib were biopsied at baseline and after 4 and 24 weeks of treatment, and several of the patients also had a later scalp biopsy. Tofacitinib was administered for 6 to 18 months, and 6 months of follow-up off drug were then conducted to assess delayed response and recurrence. RNA was extracted with the PAXgene miRNA kit for fixed scalp, the miRNeasy kit for PBMCs, and the RNeasy kit for mouse skin. immunoSEQ multiplex PCR using 35 Vbeta forward primers and 13 Jbeta reverse primers was used to amplify TCRbeta CDR3 regions. On the human side, TCRbeta sequencing was run on scalp tissue and on sorted CD4+ and CD8+ peripheral blood T cells from healthy controls and from alopecia areata patients with either patchy or totalis/universalis disease.

To note about this clone: Its antigen is still unknown. It has no much larger one-base neighbor in the sample; base qualities were not kept.

What the research found in general, with its limitations: Shared TCR sequences between patients were less evident than in mice, which may be partly attributable to HLA diversity in the patient population. Higher clonality and more expanded CD8+ clones were observed in lesional scalp than in normal scalp, particularly in alopecia totalis/universalis, a finding suggestive of antigenic drive. Unlike mouse skin, where gammadelta T cells dominate, normal human skin contains resident alphabeta T cells that get sequenced too, which complicates analysis of the scalp TCR repertoire.

V lost 0 bases and J lost 5 bases; the stretch between them is 7 bases long. There are 13 amino acids in the CDR3, from cysteine to phenylalanine inclusive. Only CDR3 DNA is held: 39 bases, read in frame from base 1. The germline V gene encodes CDR1 LGHNA and CDR2 YSLEER. Receptor amplification or capture employed the immunoSEQ multiplex PCR assay. RNA was extracted from all samples and reverse transcribed into cDNA, which served as template for TCR sequencing. SuperScript III was used to make first-strand cDNA, primed with a 2:1 mix of oligo-dT and random hexamers. Amplification bias was assessed with a synthetic immune receptor repertoire, and residual bias was removed computationally. The study's own analysis went as follows. Raw reads were preprocessed for error removal, and CDR3 was defined according to IMGT conventions as running from the conserved cysteine to phenylalanine. Clonality was calculated as 1 minus Shannon entropy normalized by log2 of the number of productive unique TCRs. Whether scalp clones were CD4 or CD8 was inferred by matching scalp TCRbeta sequences against CD4 and CD8 repertoires sorted from blood. TCRdb limited this immuneACCESS table to in-frame rearrangements with V and J called. A share of clones is missing; checked studies link under half to unresolved V genes, and the rest is unexplained. V and J calls and clone size are given by that table; D and trimming were obtained from the DNA. The table for this sample lists 100,000 to 150,000 clones; approximately 58% of them were counted only once. Less than 5.5% of the sample comes from the top ten.

Explained via the paper, the time point label denotes: baseline before oral tofacitinib. From alopecia areata patients, peripheral blood was collected along with lesional scalp punch biopsies. PBMCs were isolated by density centrifugation and stained for CD3, CD4 and CD8, after which CD4+ and CD8+ T cells were sorted on a FACSAria. Sequencing was performed on CD4+ T cells sorted from blood, taken at week 0. The receptor was derived from a human donor with alopecia areata. This chain joins TRBV4-3 to TRBJ1-2; perhaps TRBD1 is the D gene, with 5 bases matching. The CDR3 region: CASSQDRVYGYTF. Read as DNA, the sequence is TGCGCCAGCAGCCAAGACAGGGTTTATGGCTACACCTTC.